Listed here is a single T cell receptor beta chain. Its matching antigen is unknown. Combining a sample-barcoded 5' primer with a J-beta primer mix, a second PCR ran for roughly 6 to 12 cycles. MiXCR, run by TCRdb on the 5' RACE reads, gives a single entry per CDR3 protein. The sample yields 1.5 million to 2 million distinct CDR3 sequences, roughly 49% seen once. Trimming took off 4 bases at V and 0 bases at J, with 12 bases between the two ends. CDR1 is MGHRA, CDR2 YSYEKL, per germline. CDR3 length equals 16 residues. These data are taken from a study of blood T cells in healthy people across ages. Study results and limitations: A conclusive naive versus antigen-experienced comparison was prevented by the unsorted PBMCs. Compared with aged donors, long-lived donors showed fewer expanded clones, suggesting selection.

Peripheral blood from each donor was collected in a volume of approximately 10 milliliters. Material: blood. The clonotype originates from a woman aged 40-49 years in good health. The rearrangement joins TRBV4-1 to TRBJ1-4; the D is unclear. The DNA of the CDR3 is TGCGCCAGCAGCCCGGCCGGACGGGCAACTAATGAAAAACTGTTTTTT. This sequence encodes CASSPAGRATNEKLFF.